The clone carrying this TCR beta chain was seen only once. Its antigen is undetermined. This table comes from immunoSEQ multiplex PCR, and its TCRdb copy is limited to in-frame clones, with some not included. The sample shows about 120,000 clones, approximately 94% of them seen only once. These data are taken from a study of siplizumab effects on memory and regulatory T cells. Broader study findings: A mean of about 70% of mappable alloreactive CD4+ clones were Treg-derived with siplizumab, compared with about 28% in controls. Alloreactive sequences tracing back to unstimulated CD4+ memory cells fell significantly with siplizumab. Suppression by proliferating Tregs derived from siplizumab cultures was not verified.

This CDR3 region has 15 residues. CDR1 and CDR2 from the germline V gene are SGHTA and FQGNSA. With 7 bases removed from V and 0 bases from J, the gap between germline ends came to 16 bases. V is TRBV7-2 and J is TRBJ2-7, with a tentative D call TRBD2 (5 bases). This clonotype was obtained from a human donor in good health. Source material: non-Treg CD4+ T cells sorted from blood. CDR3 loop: CASTPGRLNSYEQYF. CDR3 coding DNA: TGTGCCAGCACTCCGGGGAGACTGAACTCCTACGAGCAGTACTTC.